This is a list of T cell receptor beta chains from one sample in a study of graft-versus-host responses after intestinal transplantation. Sequencing used immunoSEQ multiplex PCR; TCRdb keeps in-frame clones, though not all of them. The sample contains about 10,000 clones, about 28% of which appear only once. Sequencing was performed on alloreactive CD4+ T cells from a mixed lymphocyte reaction culture, taken before transplantation. These receptors came from a human patient who was an organ donor for intestinal transplantation. CDR3s include the opening cysteine and the closing phenylalanine or tryptophan. The D gene is left open where the match is weak. Rows may omit the clone size; those that give it use once, few, many or a size class.

J gene,V gene,D gene,clone size,CDR3 DNA,CDR3 protein
TRBJ2-7,TRBV18,TRBD1,once,TGTGCCAGCTCACAAGGCACAGGGGACTACGAGCAGTACTTC,CASSQGTGDYEQYF
TRBJ1-1,TRBV6-6,TRBD1,NA,TGTGCCAGCAGTTGGACAGGGTTTAACACTGAAGCTTTCTTT,CASSWTGFNTEAFF
TRBJ2-3,TRBV23-1,TRBD2,NA,TGCGCCAGCAGTCAATCGAAGCGGGGGGGCACAGATACGCAGTATTTT,CASSQSKRGGTDTQYF
TRBJ2-7,TRBV5-3,NA,few,TGTGCCAGAAGCTTTCGGCAGTCCTCCTACGAGCAGTACTTC,CARSFRQSSYEQYF
TRBJ1-2,TRBV2,TRBD1,NA,TGTGCCAGCAGGGGGGACAGATGGTATGGCTACACCTTC,CASRGDRWYGYTF
TRBJ1-3,TRBV6-6,NA,NA,TGTGCCAGCATTCCCCCGGGACAACGGACCATATATTTT,CASIPPGQRTIYF
TRBJ1-6,TRBV11-3,NA,few,TGTGCCAGCAGCTTAGTATTGAGGGGCTCACCCCTCCACTTT,CASSLVLRGSPLHF
TRBJ2-7,TRBV11-3,NA,few,TGTGCCAGCAGCTTAGGGAGAGCAGGCCACGAGCAGTACTTC,CASSLGRAGHEQYF
TRBJ2-7,TRBV2,TRBD1,NA,TGTGCCAGCAGTGGGCGGATCCAGGGGGCCTACGAGCAGTACTTC,CASSGRIQGAYEQYF
TRBJ2-3,TRBV10-3,TRBD2,NA,TGTGCCATCAGTGAGTCCGGGACTAGCGGGGGCACAGATACGCAGTATTTT,CAISESGTSGGTDTQYF
TRBJ1-1,TRBV19,NA,medium-sized,TGTGCCAGTAGGGAGGAGGGTTGGACTGAAGCTTTCTTT,CASREEGWTEAFF
TRBJ1-1,TRBV7-9,NA,NA,TGTGCCAGCAGCTTGGGGACGAACACTGAAGCTTTCTTT,CASSLGTNTEAFF
TRBJ1-6,TRBV11-3,NA,few,TGTGCCAGCAGCCTCGGGACGATCAATTCACCCCTCCACTTT,CASSLGTINSPLHF
TRBJ1-1,TRBV30,NA,NA,TGTGCCTGGGGGCTTTGGCAAATGAACACTGAAGCTTTCTTT,CAWGLWQMNTEAFF
TRBJ1-1,TRBV5-1,NA,few,TGCGCCAGCAGGGGGGGCGGGGTTGGCACTGAAGCTTTCTTT,CASRGGGVGTEAFF
TRBJ2-3,TRBV9,NA,NA,TGTGCCAGCAGCGAAGAGGTTTCTGATACGCAGTATTTT,CASSEEVSDTQYF
TRBJ2-7,TRBV27,TRBD1,NA,TGTGCCAGCAGGGAGGGACAGGTTAGCTACGAGCAGTACTTC,CASREGQVSYEQYF
TRBJ2-7,TRBV10-3,TRBD1,large,TGTGCCATCAGTGCCCGGGGACAGGGTGACGAGCAGTACTTC,CAISARGQGDEQYF
TRBJ1-2,TRBV19,NA,many,TGTGCCAGTAGTATAGATCTCTTCGTCCGGGGAACTAACTATGGCTACACCTTC,CASSIDLFVRGTNYGYTF
TRBJ1-1,TRBV6-6,NA,NA,TGTGCCAGCAGTTACGGAGGGGGCACTGAAGCTTTCTTT,CASSYGGGTEAFF
TRBJ2-7,TRBV4-2,TRBD2,NA,TGTGCCAGCAGCCAGCAACTAGCGGGGGCCGGGGAGCAGTACTTC,CASSQQLAGAGEQYF
TRBJ1-2,TRBV28,NA,NA,TGTGCCAGCAGCTTAATGGTTGGAAGGGGTTCCACTAACTATGGCTACACCTTC,CASSLMVGRGSTNYGYTF
TRBJ1-5,TRBV2,NA,medium-sized,TGTGCCAGCAGTGTGGACGGCGGCAATCAGCCCCAGCATTTT,CASSVDGGNQPQHF
TRBJ1-3,TRBV27,NA,large,TGTGCCAGCAGTTTATCGTTGAGGGGTCCTGGAAACACCATATATTTT,CASSLSLRGPGNTIYF
TRBJ1-1,TRBV28,NA,medium-sized,TGTGCCAGCAGCAACAGTTTGGACACTGAAGCTTTCTTT,CASSNSLDTEAFF
TRBJ2-7,TRBV7-8,NA,medium-sized,TGTGCCAGCAGCAAACATTTAGGGGTCTACGAGCAGTACTTC,CASSKHLGVYEQYF
TRBJ2-1,TRBV10-3,NA,few,TGTGCCATCAGGGGGGGGGCCGGTCGGTCCGAGCAGTTCTTC,CAIRGGAGRSEQFF
TRBJ2-7,TRBV29-1,NA,few,TGCAGCGTTGAAGATGCTGGGAAACCCTACGAGCAGTACTTC,CSVEDAGKPYEQYF
TRBJ1-5,TRBV18,NA,NA,TGTGCCAGCTCACCGGGCTATAGCAATCAGCCCCAGCATTTT,CASSPGYSNQPQHF
TRBJ1-4,TRBV5-8,TRBD1,medium-sized,TGTGCCAGCAGCGTGCCGGGACAGGGGGCGCAAAAACTGTTTTTT,CASSVPGQGAQKLFF
TRBJ2-7,TRBV11-2,NA,NA,TGTGCCAGCAGCTTAGACGGCAGGTTATACGAGCAGTACTTC,CASSLDGRLYEQYF
TRBJ1-5,TRBV28,NA,few,TGTGCCAGCAGTTTAGCGGGGGGAGGGGGTCAGCCCCAGCATTTT,CASSLAGGGGQPQHF